This TCR beta chain is drawn from a study of CD8+ T cells in alopecia areata. Isolated RNA was reverse transcribed into cDNA used as the sequencing template. The table came from immunoSEQ multiplex PCR; TCRdb's copy has only in-frame clones and leaves some out. The sample carries under 95,000 clones, more than 65% recorded once. This CDR3 is built from 15 residues. V was pared by 2 bases and J by 2 bases, with 4 bases of the junction left unmatched. Germline V gene data show CDR1 as SGHDN and CDR2 as FVKESK. The treatment: oral pan-JAK inhibitor, 5-10 mg twice daily. This TCR derives from a human donor with alopecia areata. The chain has TRBV14 and TRBJ2-3, with 7 nucleotides matching TRBD2. This sample comprised CD8+ T cells sorted from blood, obtained at approximately week 45, from a patient treated with tofacitinib. CDR3 amino acids: CASSQTTSTTDTQYF. Written as DNA, the CDR3 is TGTGCCAGCAGCCAAACGACTAGCACCACAGATACGCAGTATTTT.